This entry is about one TCR beta chain. Its target is unknown. This entry is derived from a study of T cell responses to AZD1222 COVID-19 vaccine. This CDR3 spans 14 amino acids. V was pared by 2 bases and J by 6 bases, with 5 bases of the junction left unmatched. Germline V gene lookup returns CDR1 LGHDT and CDR2 YNNKEL (reference sequence). Measured with immunoSEQ multiplex PCR; TCRdb has only the in-frame clones, and not every one. The table lists 150,000 or so clones, roughly nine tenths of them singletons. Study results and limitations: White British ancestry dominated among donors, who included more females, and clonal diversity was possibly underestimated. Spike-specific TCR depth and breadth grew after two AZD1222 doses.

This sequence joins TRBV3-1 (or the pseudogene TRBV3-2) and TRBJ2-3; 7 bases are a match to TRBD1. The sample here was peripheral blood, taken on day 0 of AZD1222 vaccination. This receptor was identified in an adult in good health. DNA of the CDR3: TGTGCCAGCAGCCAACCGGGACAGACGGATACGCAGTATTTT. Translating gives CASSQPGQTDTQYF.